This TCR beta chain was sequenced for a study of T cell repertoires in cytomegalovirus infection. This CDR3 spans 17 amino acids. Germline V gives CDR1 SGHVS, CDR2 FQNEAQ. Trimming left V 1 base short and J 4 bases short, with 19 bases between. Study conclusions and caveats: Based on cumulative public TCR beta family frequency, carriers of CMV plus the relevant HLA were identified.

TCRdb ran MiXCR on the reads and lists one entry per CDR3 protein. The sample carries hundreds of thousands of distinct CDR3 sequences, around 31% recorded once. Remarks on this clonotype: The antigen is undetermined.

This chain connects TRBV7-8 to TRBJ2-5; weak D call: TRBD1 (7 bases). The sequence was collected from a human donor in good health (CMV status not recorded). Some clones in this sample may be carry-over from other donors' samples. Sample: cultured PBMCs, taken from culture after CMV antigen stimulation. The CDR3 region is CASSLEYRAGGRETQYF. The CDR3 nucleotides read TGTGCCAGCAGCTTAGAGTATAGGGCAGGGGGGAGAGAGACCCAGTACTTC. Based on the CDR3 plus reference TRBV7-8 and TRBJ2-5, the full variable domain is GAGVSQSPRYKVAKRGQDVALRCDPISGHVSLFWYQQALGQGPEFLTYFQNEAQLDKSGLPSDRFFAERPEGSVSTLKIQRTQQEDSAVYLCASSLEYRAGGRETQYFGPGTRLLVL.